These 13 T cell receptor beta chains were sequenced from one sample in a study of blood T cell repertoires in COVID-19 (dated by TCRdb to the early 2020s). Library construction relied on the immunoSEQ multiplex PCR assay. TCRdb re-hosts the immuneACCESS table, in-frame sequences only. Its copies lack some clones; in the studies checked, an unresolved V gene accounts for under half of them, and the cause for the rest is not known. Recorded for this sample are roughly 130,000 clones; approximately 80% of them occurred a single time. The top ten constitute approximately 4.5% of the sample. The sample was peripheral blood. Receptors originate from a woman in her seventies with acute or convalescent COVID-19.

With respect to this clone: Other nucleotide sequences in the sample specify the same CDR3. For the CDR3, the DNA is TGTGCCATCAGTGAGTCCCGGGGGTATGGCTACACCTTC. This gives the protein CAISESRGYGYTF. The rearrangement joins TRBV10-3 to TRBJ1-2; tentative D call: TRBD1 (5 bases). The CDR3 contains 13 residues. The ends were cut back, 0 bases at V and 5 bases at J, with 7 bases in the middle. Germline CDR1 and CDR2: ENHRY and SYGVKD.

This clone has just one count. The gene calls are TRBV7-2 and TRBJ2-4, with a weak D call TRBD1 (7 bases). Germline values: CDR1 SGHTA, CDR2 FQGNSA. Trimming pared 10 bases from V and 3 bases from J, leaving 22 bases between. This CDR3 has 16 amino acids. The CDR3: CATSGGIYIVKNIQYF. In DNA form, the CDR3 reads TGTGCCACCTCAGGGGGGATCTATATAGTCAAAAACATTCAGTACTTC. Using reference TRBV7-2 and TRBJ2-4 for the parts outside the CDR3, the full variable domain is GAGVSQSPSNKVTEKGKDVELRCDPISGHTALYWYRQSLGQGLEFLIYFQGNSAPDKSGLPSDRFSAERTGGSVSTLTIQRTQQEDSAVYLCATSGGIYIVKNIQYFGAGTRLSVL.

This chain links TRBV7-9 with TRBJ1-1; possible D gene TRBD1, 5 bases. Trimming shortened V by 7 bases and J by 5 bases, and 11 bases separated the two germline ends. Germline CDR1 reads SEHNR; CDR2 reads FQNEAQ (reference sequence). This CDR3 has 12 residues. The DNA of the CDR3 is TGTGCCAGCACCCCGGGGGTTACTGAAGCTTTCTTT. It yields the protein CASTPGVTEAFF.

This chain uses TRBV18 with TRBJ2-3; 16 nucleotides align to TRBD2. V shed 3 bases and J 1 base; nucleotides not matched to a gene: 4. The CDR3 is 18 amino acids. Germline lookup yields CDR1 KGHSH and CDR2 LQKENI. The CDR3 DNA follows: TGTGCCAGCTCACCGGGACTAGCGGGGGGGCCGGGCACAGATACGCAGTATTTT. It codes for CASSPGLAGGPGTDTQYF.

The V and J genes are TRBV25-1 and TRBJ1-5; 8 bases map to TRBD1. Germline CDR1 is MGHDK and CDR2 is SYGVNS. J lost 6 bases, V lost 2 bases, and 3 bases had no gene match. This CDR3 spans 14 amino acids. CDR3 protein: CASSEQGAFQPQHF. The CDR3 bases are TGTGCCAGCAGTGAACAGGGGGCTTTTCAGCCCCAGCATTTT. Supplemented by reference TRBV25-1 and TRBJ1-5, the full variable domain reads EADIYQTPRYLVIGTGKKITLECSQTMGHDKMYWYQQDPGMELHLIHYSYGVNSTEKGDLSSESTVSRIRTEHFPLTLESARPSHTSQYLCASSEQGAFQPQHFGDGTRLSIL.

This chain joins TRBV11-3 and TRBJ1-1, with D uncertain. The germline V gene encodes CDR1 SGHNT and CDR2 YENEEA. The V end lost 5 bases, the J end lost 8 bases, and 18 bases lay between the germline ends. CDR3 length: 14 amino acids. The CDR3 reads CASSLGLRGSEAFF. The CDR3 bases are TGTGCCAGCAGCCTGGGTTTACGCGGGAGCGAAGCTTTCTTT. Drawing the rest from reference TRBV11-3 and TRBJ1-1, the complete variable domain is EAGVVQSPRYKIIEKKQPVAFWCNPISGHNTLYWYLQNLGQGPELLIRYENEEAVDDSQLPKDRFSAERLKGVDSTLKIQPAELGDSAVYLCASSLGLRGSEAFFGQGTRLTVV.

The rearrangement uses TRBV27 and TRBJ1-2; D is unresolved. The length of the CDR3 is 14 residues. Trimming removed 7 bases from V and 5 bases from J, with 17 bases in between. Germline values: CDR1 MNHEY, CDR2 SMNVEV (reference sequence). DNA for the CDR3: TGTGCCAGCACCCTTAAGGAGGGAGGATATGGCTACACCTTC. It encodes CASTLKEGGYGYTF.

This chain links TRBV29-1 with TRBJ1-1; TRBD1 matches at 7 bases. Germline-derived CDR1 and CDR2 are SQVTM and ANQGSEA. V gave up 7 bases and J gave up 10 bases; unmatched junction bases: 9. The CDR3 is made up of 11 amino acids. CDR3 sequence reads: CSGQTGAAAFF. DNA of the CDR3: TGCAGCGGACAAACAGGGGCTGCAGCTTTCTTT.

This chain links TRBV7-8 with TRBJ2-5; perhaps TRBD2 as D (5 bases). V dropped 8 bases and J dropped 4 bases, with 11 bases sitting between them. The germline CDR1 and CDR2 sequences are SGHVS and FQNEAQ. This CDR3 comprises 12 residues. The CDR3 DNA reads TGTGCCAGCGGTAGCGCAAGAGAGACCCAGTACTTC. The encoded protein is CASGSARETQYF.

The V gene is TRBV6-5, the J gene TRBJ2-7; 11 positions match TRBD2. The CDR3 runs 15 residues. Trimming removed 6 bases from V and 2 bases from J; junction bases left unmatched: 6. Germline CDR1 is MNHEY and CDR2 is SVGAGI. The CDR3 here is CASRRLAGSPYEQYV. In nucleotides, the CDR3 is TGTGCCAGCAGGCGACTAGCGGGGTCCCCCTACGAGCAGTACGTC.

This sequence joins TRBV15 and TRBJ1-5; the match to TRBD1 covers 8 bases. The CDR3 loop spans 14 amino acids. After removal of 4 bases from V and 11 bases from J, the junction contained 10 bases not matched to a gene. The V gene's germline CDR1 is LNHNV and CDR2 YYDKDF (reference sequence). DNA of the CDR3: TGTGCCACCAGCATAGGACAGGGCTCCGCGGCCCAGCATTTT. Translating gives CATSIGQGSAAQHF.

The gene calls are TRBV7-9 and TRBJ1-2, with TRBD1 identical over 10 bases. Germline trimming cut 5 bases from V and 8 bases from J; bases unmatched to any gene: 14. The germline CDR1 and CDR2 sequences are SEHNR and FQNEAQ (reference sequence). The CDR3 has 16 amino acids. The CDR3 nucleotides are TGTGCCAGCAGCACCCTCCCCCGACAGGGGGCGGGAGGCTACACCTTC. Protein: CASSTLPRQGAGGYTF.

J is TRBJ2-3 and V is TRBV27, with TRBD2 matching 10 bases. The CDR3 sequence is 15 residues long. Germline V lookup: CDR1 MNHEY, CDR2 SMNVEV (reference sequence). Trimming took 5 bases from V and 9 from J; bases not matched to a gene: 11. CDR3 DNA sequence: TGTGCCAGCAGTCGCCCGGGGCTAGCGGGGGAGACGCAGTATTTT. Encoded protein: CASSRPGLAGETQYF.